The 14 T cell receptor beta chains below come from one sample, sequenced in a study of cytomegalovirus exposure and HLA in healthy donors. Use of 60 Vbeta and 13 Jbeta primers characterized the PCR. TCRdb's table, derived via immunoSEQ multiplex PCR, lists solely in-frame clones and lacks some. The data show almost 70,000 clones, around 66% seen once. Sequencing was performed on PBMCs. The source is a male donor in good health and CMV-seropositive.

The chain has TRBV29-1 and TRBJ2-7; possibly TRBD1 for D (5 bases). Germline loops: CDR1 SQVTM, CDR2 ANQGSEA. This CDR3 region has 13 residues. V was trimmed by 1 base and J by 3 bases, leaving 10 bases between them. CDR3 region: CSVEVGDSYEQYF. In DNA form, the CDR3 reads TGCAGCGTTGAAGTCGGTGACAGCTACGAGCAGTACTTC.

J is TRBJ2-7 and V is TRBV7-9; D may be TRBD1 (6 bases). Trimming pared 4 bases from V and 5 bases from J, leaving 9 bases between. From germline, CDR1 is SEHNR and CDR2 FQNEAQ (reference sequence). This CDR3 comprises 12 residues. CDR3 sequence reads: CASSSYRDEQYF. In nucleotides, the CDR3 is TGTGCCAGCAGCTCCTACAGGGACGAGCAGTACTTC. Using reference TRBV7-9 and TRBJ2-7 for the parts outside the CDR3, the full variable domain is DTGVSQNPRHKITKRGQNVTFRCDPISEHNRLYWYRQTLGQGPEFLTYFQNEAQLEKSRLLSDRFSAERPKGSFSTLEIQRTEQGDSAMYLCASSSYRDEQYFGPGTRLTVT.

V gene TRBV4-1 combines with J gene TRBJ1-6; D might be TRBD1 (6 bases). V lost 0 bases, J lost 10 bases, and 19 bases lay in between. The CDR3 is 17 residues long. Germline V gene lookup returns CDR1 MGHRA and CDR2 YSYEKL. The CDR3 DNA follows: TGCGCCAGCAGCCAAGATGGGGGAGGGGGGTCCGAGTCACCCCTCCACTTT. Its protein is CASSQDGGGGSESPLHF.

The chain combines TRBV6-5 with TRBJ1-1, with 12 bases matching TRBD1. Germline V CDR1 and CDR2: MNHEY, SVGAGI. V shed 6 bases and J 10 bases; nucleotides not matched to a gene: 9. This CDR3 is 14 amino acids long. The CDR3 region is CASSPGQGAAGAFF. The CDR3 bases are TGTGCCAGCAGCCCGGGACAGGGGGCGGCGGGAGCTTTCTTT.

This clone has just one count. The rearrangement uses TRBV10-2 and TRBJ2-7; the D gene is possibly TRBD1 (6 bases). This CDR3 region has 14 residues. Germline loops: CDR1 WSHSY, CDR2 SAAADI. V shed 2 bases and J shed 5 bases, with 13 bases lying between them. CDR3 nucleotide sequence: TGCGCCAGCAGTGAGATTCAGGGGAACCACGAGCAGTACTTC. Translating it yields CASSEIQGNHEQYF.

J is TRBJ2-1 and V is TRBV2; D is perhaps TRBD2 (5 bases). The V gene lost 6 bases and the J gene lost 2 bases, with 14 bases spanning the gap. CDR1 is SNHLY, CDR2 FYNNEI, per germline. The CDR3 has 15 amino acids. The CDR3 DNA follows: TGTGCCAGCAGCGGAGGAGTGGTACCCTACAATGAGCAGTTCTTC. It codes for CASSGGVVPYNEQFF. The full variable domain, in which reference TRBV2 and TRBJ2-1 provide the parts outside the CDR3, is EPEVTQTPSHQVTQMGQEVILRCVPISNHLYFYWYRQILGQKVEFLVSFYNNEISEKSEIFDDQFSVERPDGSNFTLKIRSTKLEDSAMYFCASSGGVVPYNEQFFGPGTRLTVL.

As DNA, the CDR3 is TGTGCCAGCAGCTTAAGGACCGGAGGCCAAGAGACCCAGTACTTC. The encoded protein is CASSLRTGGQETQYF. The gene calls are TRBV11-2 and TRBJ2-5; D might be TRBD2 (5 bases). The CDR3 is 15 residues long. In germline, CDR1 is SGHAT, CDR2 FQNNGV. V gave up 2 bases and J gave up 1 base, with 11 bases separating them. The whole variable domain, filled in from reference TRBV11-2 and TRBJ2-5, reads EAGVAQSPRYKIIEKRQSVAFWCNPISGHATLYWYQQILGQGPKLLIQFQNNGVVDDSQLPKDRFSAERLKGVDSTLKIQPAKLEDSAVYLCASSLRTGGQETQYFGPGTRLLVL.

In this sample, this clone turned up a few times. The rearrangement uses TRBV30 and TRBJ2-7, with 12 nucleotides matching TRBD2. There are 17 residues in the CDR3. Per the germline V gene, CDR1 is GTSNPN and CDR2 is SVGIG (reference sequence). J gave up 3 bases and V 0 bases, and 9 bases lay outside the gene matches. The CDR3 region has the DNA TGTGCCTGGAGTGTACCCGGACTAGCGGGAAGGCGCTACGAGCAGTACTTC. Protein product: CAWSVPGLAGRRYEQYF.

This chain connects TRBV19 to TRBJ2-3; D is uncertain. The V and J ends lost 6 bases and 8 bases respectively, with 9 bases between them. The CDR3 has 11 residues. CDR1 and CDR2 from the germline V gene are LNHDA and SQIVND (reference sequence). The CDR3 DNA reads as TGTGCCAGTAGGTCTCAGGCTACGCAGTATTTT. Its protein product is CASRSQATQYF.

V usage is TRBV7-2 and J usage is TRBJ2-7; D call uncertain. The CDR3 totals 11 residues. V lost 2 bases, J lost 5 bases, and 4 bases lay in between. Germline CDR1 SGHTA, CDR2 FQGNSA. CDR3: CASSLLNEQYF. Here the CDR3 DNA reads TGTGCCAGCAGCTTATTAAACGAGCAGTACTTC. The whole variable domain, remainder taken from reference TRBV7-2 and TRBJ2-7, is GAGVSQSPSNKVTEKGKDVELRCDPISGHTALYWYRQSLGQGLEFLIYFQGNSAPDKSGLPSDRFSAERTGGSVSTLTIQRTQQEDSAVYLCASSLLNEQYFGPGTRLTVT.

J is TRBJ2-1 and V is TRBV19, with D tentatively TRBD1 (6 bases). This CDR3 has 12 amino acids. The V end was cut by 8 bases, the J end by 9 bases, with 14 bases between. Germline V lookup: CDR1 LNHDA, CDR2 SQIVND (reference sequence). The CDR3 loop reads CASGPTGFEQFF. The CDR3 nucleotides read TGTGCCAGTGGACCTACAGGGTTTGAGCAGTTCTTC. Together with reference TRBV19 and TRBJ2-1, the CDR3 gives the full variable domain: DGGITQSPKYLFRKEGQNVTLSCEQNLNHDAMYWYRQDPGQGLRLIYYSQIVNDFQKGDIAEGYSVSREKKESFPLTVTSAQKNPTAFYLCASGPTGFEQFFGPGTRLTVL.

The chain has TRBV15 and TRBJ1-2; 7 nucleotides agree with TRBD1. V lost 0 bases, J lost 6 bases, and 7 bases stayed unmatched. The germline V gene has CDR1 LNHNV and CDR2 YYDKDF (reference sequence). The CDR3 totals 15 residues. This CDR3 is CATSRDRQGLDGYTF. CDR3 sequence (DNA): TGTGCCACCAGCAGAGACCGACAGGGCTTAGATGGCTACACCTTC. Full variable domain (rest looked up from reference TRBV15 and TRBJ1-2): DAMVIQNPRYQVTQFGKPVTLSCSQTLNHNVMYWYQQKSSQAPKLLFHYYDKDFNNEADTPDNFQSRRPNTSFCFLDIRSPGLGDTAMYLCATSRDRQGLDGYTFGSGTRLTVV.

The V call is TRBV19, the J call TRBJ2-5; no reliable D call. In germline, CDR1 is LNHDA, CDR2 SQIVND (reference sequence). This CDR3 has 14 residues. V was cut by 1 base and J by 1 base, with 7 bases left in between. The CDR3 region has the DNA TGTGCCAGTAGTATAGGTACAGTCCAAGAGACCCAGTACTTC. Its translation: CASSIGTVQETQYF.

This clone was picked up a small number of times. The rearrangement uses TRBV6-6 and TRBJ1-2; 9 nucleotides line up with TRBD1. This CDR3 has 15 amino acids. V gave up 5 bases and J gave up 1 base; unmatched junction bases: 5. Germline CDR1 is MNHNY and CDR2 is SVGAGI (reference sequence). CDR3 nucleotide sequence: TGTGCCAGCAGTCGTACAGGGGGCTTTAACTATGGCTACACCTTC. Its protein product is CASSRTGGFNYGYTF.